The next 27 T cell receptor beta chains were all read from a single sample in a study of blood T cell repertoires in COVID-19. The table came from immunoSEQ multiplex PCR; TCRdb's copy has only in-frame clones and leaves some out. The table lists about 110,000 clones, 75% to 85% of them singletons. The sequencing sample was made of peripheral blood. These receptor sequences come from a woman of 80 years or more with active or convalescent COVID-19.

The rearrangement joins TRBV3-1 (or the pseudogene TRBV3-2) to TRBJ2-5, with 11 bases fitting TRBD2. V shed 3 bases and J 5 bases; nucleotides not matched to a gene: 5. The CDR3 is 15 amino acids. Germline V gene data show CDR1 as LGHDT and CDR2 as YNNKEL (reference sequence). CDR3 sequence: CASSHGLAGGETQYF. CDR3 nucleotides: TGTGCCAGCAGCCACGGACTAGCGGGTGGGGAGACCCAGTACTTC.

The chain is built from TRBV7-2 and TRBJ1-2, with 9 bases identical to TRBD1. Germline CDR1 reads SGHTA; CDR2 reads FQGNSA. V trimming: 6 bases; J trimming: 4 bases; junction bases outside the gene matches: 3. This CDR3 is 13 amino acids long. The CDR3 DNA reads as TGTGCCAGCAGTAACAGGGGGCCCTATGGCTACACCTTC. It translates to CASSNRGPYGYTF. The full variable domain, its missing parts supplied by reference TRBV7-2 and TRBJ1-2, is GAGVSQSPSNKVTEKGKDVELRCDPISGHTALYWYRQSLGQGLEFLIYFQGNSAPDKSGLPSDRFSAERTGGSVSTLTIQRTQQEDSAVYLCASSNRGPYGYTFGSGTRLTVV.

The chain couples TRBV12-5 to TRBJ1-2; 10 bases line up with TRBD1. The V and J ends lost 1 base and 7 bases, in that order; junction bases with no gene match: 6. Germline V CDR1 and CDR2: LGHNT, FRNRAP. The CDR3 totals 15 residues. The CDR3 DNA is TGTGCTAGTGGTTTGGCCCGACAGGGGGCAGGTGGCTACACCTTC. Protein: CASGLARQGAGGYTF.

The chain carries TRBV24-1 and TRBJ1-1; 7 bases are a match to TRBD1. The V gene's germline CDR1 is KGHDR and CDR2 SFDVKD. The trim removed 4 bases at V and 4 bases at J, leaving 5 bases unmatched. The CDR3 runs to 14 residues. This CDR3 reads CATSEGTGATEAFF. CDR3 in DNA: TGTGCCACCAGTGAGGGAACAGGGGCCACTGAAGCTTTCTTT.

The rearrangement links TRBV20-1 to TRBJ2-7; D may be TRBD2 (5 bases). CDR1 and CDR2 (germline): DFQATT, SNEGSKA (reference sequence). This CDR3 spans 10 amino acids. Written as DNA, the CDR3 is TGCAGCGCTTACTTCGGAGCGGCGTACTTC. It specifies CSAYFGAAYF.

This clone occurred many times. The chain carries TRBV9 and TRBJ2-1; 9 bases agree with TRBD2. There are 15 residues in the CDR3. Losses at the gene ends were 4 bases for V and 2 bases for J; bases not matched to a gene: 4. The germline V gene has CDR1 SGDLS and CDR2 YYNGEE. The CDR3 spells CASSTIAGAYNEQFF. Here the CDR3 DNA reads TGTGCCAGCAGCACCATAGCGGGAGCCTACAATGAGCAGTTCTTC.

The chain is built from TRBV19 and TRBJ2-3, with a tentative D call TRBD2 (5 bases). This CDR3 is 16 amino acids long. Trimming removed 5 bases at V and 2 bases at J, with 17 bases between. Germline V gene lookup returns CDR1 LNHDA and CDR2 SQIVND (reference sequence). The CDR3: CASSLSAGSPTDTQYF. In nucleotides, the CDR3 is TGTGCCAGTAGTTTATCGGCGGGCAGCCCCACAGATACGCAGTATTTT.

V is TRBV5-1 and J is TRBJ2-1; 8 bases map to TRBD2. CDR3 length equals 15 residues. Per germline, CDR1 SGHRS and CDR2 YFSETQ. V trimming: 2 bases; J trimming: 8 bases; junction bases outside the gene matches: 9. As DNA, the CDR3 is TGCGCCAGCAGCTTCCCAGCGGGAGTATTGGATGAGCAGTTCTTC. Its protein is CASSFPAGVLDEQFF.

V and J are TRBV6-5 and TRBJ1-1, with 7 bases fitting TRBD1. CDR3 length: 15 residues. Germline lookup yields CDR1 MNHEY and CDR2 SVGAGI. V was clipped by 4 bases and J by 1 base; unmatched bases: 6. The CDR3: CASSSLRTGNTEAFF. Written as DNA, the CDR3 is TGTGCCAGCAGTTCCCTCAGGACAGGGAACACTGAAGCTTTCTTT.

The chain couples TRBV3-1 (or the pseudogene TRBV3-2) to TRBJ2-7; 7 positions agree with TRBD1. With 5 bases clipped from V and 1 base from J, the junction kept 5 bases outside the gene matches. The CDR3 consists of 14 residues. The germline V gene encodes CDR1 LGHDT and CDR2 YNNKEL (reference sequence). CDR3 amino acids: CASSIGGSSYEQYF. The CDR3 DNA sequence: TGTGCCAGCAGCATAGGGGGCTCGTCCTACGAGCAGTACTTC.

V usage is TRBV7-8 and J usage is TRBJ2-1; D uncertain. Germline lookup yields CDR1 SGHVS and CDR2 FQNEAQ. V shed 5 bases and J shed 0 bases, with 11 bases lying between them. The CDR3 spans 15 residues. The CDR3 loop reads CASSPIRSSYNEQFF. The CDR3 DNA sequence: TGTGCCAGCAGCCCAATCCGGAGCTCCTACAATGAGCAGTTCTTC.

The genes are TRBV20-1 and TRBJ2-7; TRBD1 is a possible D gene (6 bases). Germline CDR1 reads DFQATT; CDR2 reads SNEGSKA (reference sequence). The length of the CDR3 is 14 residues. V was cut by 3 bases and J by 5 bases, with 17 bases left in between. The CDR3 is CSASLGALHHEQYF. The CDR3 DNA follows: TGCAGTGCTAGTCTGGGGGCGCTTCACCACGAGCAGTACTTC.

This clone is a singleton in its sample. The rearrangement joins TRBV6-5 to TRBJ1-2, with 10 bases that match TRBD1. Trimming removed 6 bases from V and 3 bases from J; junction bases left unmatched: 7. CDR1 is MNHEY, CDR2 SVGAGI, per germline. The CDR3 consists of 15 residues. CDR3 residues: CASSAGTGADYGYTF. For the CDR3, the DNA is TGTGCCAGCAGCGCCGGGACAGGGGCAGACTATGGCTACACCTTC.

The CDR3 spells CASKRDRAYQETQYF. In nucleotides, the CDR3 is TGTGCCAGCAAGAGGGACAGGGCGTACCAAGAGACCCAGTACTTC. The gene calls are TRBV6-7 and TRBJ2-5; 9 bases align to TRBD1. TRBV6-7 is known as an ORF, though its function is uncertain. The CDR3 contains 15 residues. J gave up 0 bases and V 7 bases, and 6 bases lay outside the gene matches.

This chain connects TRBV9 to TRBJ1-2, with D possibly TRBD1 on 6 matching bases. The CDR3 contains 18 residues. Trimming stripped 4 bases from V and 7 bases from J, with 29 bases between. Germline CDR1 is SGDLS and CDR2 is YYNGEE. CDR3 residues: CASSSDPSQDRLSLGYTF. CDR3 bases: TGTGCCAGCAGCTCAGATCCTAGCCAGGACAGACTTTCCCTTGGCTACACCTTC.

The DNA for the CDR3 is TGTGCCAGCAGTGCGTGGACAGGGAGCTCCTACGAGCAGTACTTC. It codes for CASSAWTGSSYEQYF. This chain links TRBV28 with TRBJ2-7, with 8 bases lining up with TRBD1. Germline V lookup: CDR1 MDHEN, CDR2 SYDVKM. J gave up 0 bases and V 5 bases, and 6 bases lay outside the gene matches. This CDR3 is 15 amino acids long.

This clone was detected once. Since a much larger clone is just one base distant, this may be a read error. CDR3 coding DNA: TGTGCCAGCAGCGTTACACGGGGGGCAGGAGAAAAACTGTTTTTT. It specifies CASSVTRGAGEKLFF. The chain recombines TRBV7-9 with TRBJ1-4; possibly TRBD1 for D (6 bases). Looked up from germline, CDR1 is SEHNR and CDR2 is FQNEAQ (reference sequence). V dropped 5 bases and J dropped 8 bases, with 18 bases sitting between them. This CDR3 has 15 residues.

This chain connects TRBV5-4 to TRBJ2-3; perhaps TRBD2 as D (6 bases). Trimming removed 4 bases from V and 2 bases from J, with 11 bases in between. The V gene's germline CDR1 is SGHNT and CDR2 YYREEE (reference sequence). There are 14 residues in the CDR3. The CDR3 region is CASSRGTLTDTQYF. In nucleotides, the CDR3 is TGTGCCAGCAGCCGAGGGACTCTCACAGATACGCAGTATTTT.

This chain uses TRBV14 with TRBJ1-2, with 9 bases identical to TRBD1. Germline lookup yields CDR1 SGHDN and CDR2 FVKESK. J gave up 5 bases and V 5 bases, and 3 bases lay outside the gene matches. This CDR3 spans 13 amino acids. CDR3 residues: CASSGTGYYGYTF. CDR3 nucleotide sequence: TGTGCCAGCAGCGGGACAGGGTATTATGGCTACACCTTC. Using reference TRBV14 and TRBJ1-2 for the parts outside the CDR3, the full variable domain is EAGVTQFPSHSVIEKGQTVTLRCDPISGHDNLYWYRRVMGKEIKFLLHFVKESKQDESGMPNNRFLAERTGGTYSTLKVQPAELEDSGVYFCASSGTGYYGYTFGSGTRLTVV.

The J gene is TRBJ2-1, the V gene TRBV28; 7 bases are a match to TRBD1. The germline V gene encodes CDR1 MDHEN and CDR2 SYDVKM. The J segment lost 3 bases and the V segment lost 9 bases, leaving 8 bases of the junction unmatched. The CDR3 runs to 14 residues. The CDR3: CASRGGMDYNEQFF. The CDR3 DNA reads TGTGCCAGTCGAGGGGGCATGGACTACAATGAGCAGTTCTTC.

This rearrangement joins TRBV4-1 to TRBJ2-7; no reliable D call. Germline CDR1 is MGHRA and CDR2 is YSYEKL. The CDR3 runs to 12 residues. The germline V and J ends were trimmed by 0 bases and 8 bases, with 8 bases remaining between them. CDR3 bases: TGCGCCAGCAGCCAAGAAGCTACGAAGCAGTACTTC. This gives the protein CASSQEATKQYF.

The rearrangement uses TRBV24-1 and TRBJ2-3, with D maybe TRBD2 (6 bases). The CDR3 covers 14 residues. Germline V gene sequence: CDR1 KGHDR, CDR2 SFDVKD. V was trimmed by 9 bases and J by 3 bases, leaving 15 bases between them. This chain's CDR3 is CATAKSSGTDTQYF. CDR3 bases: TGTGCCACCGCTAAAAGTAGCGGTACAGATACGCAGTATTTT.

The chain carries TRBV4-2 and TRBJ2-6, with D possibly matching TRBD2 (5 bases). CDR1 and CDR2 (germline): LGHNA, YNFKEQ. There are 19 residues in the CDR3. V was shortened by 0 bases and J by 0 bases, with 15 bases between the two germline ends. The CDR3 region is CASSQDPETTLSGANVLTF. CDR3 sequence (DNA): TGTGCCAGCAGCCAAGATCCCGAGACTACCCTCTCTGGGGCCAACGTCCTGACTTTC.

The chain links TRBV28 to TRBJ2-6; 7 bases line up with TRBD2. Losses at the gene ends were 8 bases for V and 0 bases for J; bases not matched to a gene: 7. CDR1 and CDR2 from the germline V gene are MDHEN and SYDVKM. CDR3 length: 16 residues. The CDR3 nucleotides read TGTGCCAGCCAAACGGGGGGTGCCTCTGGGGCCAACGTCCTGACTTTC. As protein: CASQTGGASGANVLTF.

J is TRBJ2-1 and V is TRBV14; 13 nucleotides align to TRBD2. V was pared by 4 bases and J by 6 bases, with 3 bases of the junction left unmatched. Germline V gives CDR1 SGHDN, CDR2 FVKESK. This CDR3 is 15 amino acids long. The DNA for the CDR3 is TGTGCCAGCAGCCTTACTAGCGGGAGGGGCAATGAGCAGTTCTTC. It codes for CASSLTSGRGNEQFF.

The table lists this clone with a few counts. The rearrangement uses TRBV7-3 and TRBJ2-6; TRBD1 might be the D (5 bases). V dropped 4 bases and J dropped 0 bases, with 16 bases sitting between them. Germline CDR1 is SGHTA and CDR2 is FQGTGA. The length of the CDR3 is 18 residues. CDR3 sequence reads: CASSSNQGYISGANVLTF. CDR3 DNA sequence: TGTGCCAGCAGCTCCAACCAGGGTTACATCTCTGGGGCCAACGTCCTGACTTTC.

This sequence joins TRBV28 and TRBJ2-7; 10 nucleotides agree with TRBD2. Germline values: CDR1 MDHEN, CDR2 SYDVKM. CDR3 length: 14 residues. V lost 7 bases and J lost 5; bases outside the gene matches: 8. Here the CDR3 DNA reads TGTGCCAGCAACCGAGCGGGAGGGCCCCACGAGCAGTACTTC. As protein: CASNRAGGPHEQYF. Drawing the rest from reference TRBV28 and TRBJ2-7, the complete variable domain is DVKVTQSSRYLVKRTGEKVFLECVQDMDHENMFWYRQDPGLGLRLIYFSYDVKMKEKGDIPEGYSVSREKKERFSLILESASTNQTSMYLCASNRAGGPHEQYFGPGTRLTVT.